This T cell receptor beta chain was captured by sequencing in a study of shared clonotypes between healthy human individuals. Across the study: Serving as donors were two women and three men, whose ages spanned 18 to 49.

Worth noting for this clone: At the DNA level, this CDR3 is encoded by other sequences in the same sample as well.

The run depth of the assay was deep. Produced via immunoSEQ multiplex PCR; TCRdb's table is partial and in-frame only. The sample records fewer than 650,000 clones, 70% to 80% being singletons. The CDR3 length is 14 residues. Germline-derived CDR1 and CDR2 are SGHNT and YYREEE (reference sequence). The V end was cut by 4 bases, the J end by 6 bases, with 13 bases between. This sequence joins TRBV5-4 and TRBJ2-2, with D possibly being TRBD1 (6 bases). The sequence was collected from a woman aged 40 to 50 in good health. Some clones in this sample may be carry-over from other donors' samples. The sample taken for sequencing was PBMCs. For the CDR3, the DNA is TGTGCCAGCAGCCTAGGCCAGGGGTCCGGGGAGCTGTTTTTT. It is translated as CASSLGQGSGELFF.